Listed here are 13 T cell receptor beta chains from one sample, sequenced in a study of blood T cell repertoires in COVID-19 (dated by TCRdb to the early 2020s). Receptor libraries were prepared by the immunoSEQ multiplex PCR assay. The immuneACCESS repertoire file appears here via TCRdb, limited to in-frame rearrangements. These files lack a portion of the clones; in checked studies, under half of the deficit traces to unresolved V genes, and the cause of the others is not known. The sample records roughly 220,000 clones, approximately 83% of which are singletons. Roughly 2.4% of the sample comes from the top ten. Material for sequencing was peripheral blood. The source is a woman aged 55 to 70 with acute or convalescent COVID-19.

The chain employs TRBV13 and TRBJ2-5, with D possibly being TRBD1 (6 bases). Germline loops: CDR1 PRHDT, CDR2 FYEKMQ (reference sequence). Deletions cut 4 bases from V and 1 base from J, with 7 bases between. There are 13 residues in the CDR3. CDR3 region: CASSSQGQETQYF. The CDR3 DNA reads TGTGCCAGCAGCTCACAGGGCCAAGAGACCCAGTACTTC.

This clone was counted a single time. The CDR3 reads CASSGTGAPPNTEAFF. CDR3 DNA: TGTGCCAGCAGTGGAACAGGGGCCCCACCAAACACTGAAGCTTTCTTT. The chain uses TRBV6-1 and TRBJ1-1, with 7 bases matching TRBD1. This CDR3 has 16 residues. Germline V lookup: CDR1 MNHNS, CDR2 SASEGT. V shed 4 bases, J shed 2 bases, and the junction held 10 bases outside the gene matches.

The gene calls are TRBV18 and TRBJ2-1; 10 positions agree with TRBD1. The V segment lost 3 bases and the J segment 4 bases; nucleotides outside the gene matches: 6. The CDR3 covers 16 residues. In germline, CDR1 is KGHSH, CDR2 LQKENI. CDR3 nucleotides: TGTGCCAGCTCACCTCCGGGACAGGGGATGTACAATGAGCAGTTCTTC. Protein: CASSPPGQGMYNEQFF.

The chain has TRBV3-1 (or the pseudogene TRBV3-2) and TRBJ2-2; 8 nucleotides line up with TRBD1. With 3 bases clipped from V and 1 base from J, the junction kept 7 bases outside the gene matches. The germline gives CDR1 LGHDT, CDR2 YNNKEL (reference sequence). The length of the CDR3 is 17 residues. In DNA form, the CDR3 reads TGTGCCAGCAGCCAGAGACGGGGGACAGGGAACACCGGGGAGCTGTTTTTT. It specifies CASSQRRGTGNTGELFF.

V gene TRBV9 combines with J gene TRBJ1-5; 8 bases align to TRBD1. CDR3 length: 19 residues. The ends lost 5 bases at V and 0 bases at J; junction bases unmatched: 16. The germline gives CDR1 SGDLS, CDR2 YYNGEE. The DNA for the CDR3 is TGTGCCAGCAGAGAGGACAGGGAGATTTGGGGTCATAGCAATCAGCCCCAGCATTTT. Amino acids: CASREDREIWGHSNQPQHF.

The chain has TRBV6-5 and TRBJ2-3; no reliable D call. The CDR3 contains 15 residues. V was clipped by 4 bases and J by 2 bases, with 13 bases between them. CDR1 is MNHEY and CDR2 is SVGAGI in the germline V gene. The CDR3 DNA follows: TGTGCCAGCAGTTTCGGTAGCTGGGTCACAGATACGCAGTATTTT. Protein product: CASSFGSWVTDTQYF.

The chain employs TRBV5-6 and TRBJ2-7, with D perhaps matching TRBD2 (7 bases). Germline CDR1 SGHDT, CDR2 YYEEEE. Trimming stripped 1 base from V and 9 bases from J, with 14 bases between. CDR3 length equals 13 residues. The CDR3 DNA is TGTGCCAGCAGCTTGCCTACAGGGAGGGGGCAGTACTTC. Amino acids: CASSLPTGRGQYF.

The chain joins TRBV12-5 to TRBJ1-5, with 9 nucleotides matching TRBD1. V dropped 1 base and J dropped 2; count of bases not matched to a gene: 15. CDR1 LGHNT and CDR2 FRNRAP come from the germline V gene. The CDR3 runs 20 residues. CDR3 sequence (DNA): TGTGCTAGTGGTTTGGATCCTAATCCGGGACAGGGTGGGGGCAATCAGCCCCAGCATTTT. Residues: CASGLDPNPGQGGGNQPQHF.

J is TRBJ1-1 and V is TRBV7-9, with D uncertain. Trimming removed 5 bases at V and 1 base at J, with 8 bases between. The CDR3 runs 13 residues. The germline CDR1 and CDR2 sequences are SEHNR and FQNEAQ (reference sequence). For the CDR3, the DNA is TGTGCCAGCAGCGCGGAGTCGAACACTGAAGCTTTCTTT. Amino acid sequence: CASSAESNTEAFF.

The chain uses TRBV11-2 and TRBJ1-1, with D possibly being TRBD1 (6 bases). This CDR3 has 14 amino acids. V shed 2 bases and J shed 0 bases, with 7 bases lying between them. Germline V lookup: CDR1 SGHAT, CDR2 FQNNGV. The chain's CDR3 is CASSLTGLNTEAFF. As DNA, the CDR3 is TGTGCCAGCAGCTTAACAGGGTTGAACACTGAAGCTTTCTTT. The whole variable domain, filled in from reference TRBV11-2 and TRBJ1-1, reads EAGVAQSPRYKIIEKRQSVAFWCNPISGHATLYWYQQILGQGPKLLIQFQNNGVVDDSQLPKDRFSAERLKGVDSTLKIQPAKLEDSAVYLCASSLTGLNTEAFFGQGTRLTVV.

This clone was picked up one time. The rearrangement joins TRBV5-1 to TRBJ1-1; D is unresolved. Between the trimmed V and J ends, which lost 5 bases and 5 bases, there was a span of 13 bases. The CDR3 length is 13 residues. CDR1 SGHRS and CDR2 YFSETQ come from the germline V gene. DNA for the CDR3: TGCGCCAGCAGTTCGCAGGTTGGAACTGAAGCTTTCTTT. Its translation: CASSSQVGTEAFF.

CDR3 sequence: CASSSDNQPQHF. The CDR3 DNA reads TGTGCCAGCAGCTCAGACAATCAGCCCCAGCATTTT. The chain is built from TRBV7-2 and TRBJ1-5; D uncertain. The CDR3 is 12 amino acids. The V end lost 4 bases, the J end lost 3 bases, and 4 bases lay between the germline ends. Germline-derived CDR1 and CDR2 are SGHTA and FQGNSA.

The chain joins TRBV27 to TRBJ1-5; 8 nucleotides agree with TRBD1. The length of the CDR3 is 17 residues. The germline V gene has CDR1 MNHEY and CDR2 SMNVEV (reference sequence). After removal of 5 bases from V and 2 bases from J, the junction contained 11 bases not matched to a gene. CDR3 in amino acids: CASSPLRQTGGNQPQHF. CDR3 sequence (DNA): TGTGCCAGCAGTCCGTTACGGCAGACAGGGGGCAATCAGCCCCAGCATTTT.